Following are 13 T cell receptor beta chains from one sample sequenced in a study of regulatory T cells in long-lasting Graves disease. Sample time point: persistent/refractory GD, antithyroid drugs over 5 years with positive TRAb. PBMC RNA was the source of the TCR library. Building the TCR beta libraries relied on iRepertoire HTBI primers, and CDR3 regions underwent Arm-PCR. TCRdb used MiXCR to reprocess the multiplex PCR reads, holding one entry per CDR3 protein. The table records fewer than 400,000 distinct CDR3 sequences, roughly 20% of them present only once. Source: peripheral blood mononuclear cells (PBMCs), taken when the disease was refractory, from a patient treated with antithyroid drugs. These receptors were taken from a female donor with Graves disease.

This sequence joins TRBV20-1 and TRBJ1-1; weak D call: TRBD1 (6 bases). V was pared by 5 bases and J by 7 bases, with 14 bases between. Germline V CDR1 and CDR2: DFQATT, SNEGSKA (reference sequence). The CDR3 is made up of 12 amino acids. For the CDR3, the DNA is TGCAGTGCTCATCGGGACACACATGAAGCTTTCTTT. Translating it yields CSAHRDTHEAFF.

In this sample, this clonotype turned up once. One junction end disagrees with the germline gene, perhaps due to a read error. V is TRBV7-2 and J is TRBJ2-5; weak D call: TRBD1 (5 bases). There are 16 residues in the CDR3. Germline V CDR1 and CDR2: SGHTA, FQGNSA. This CDR3 is CASSPTEGSLRETQYF. As DNA, the CDR3 is TGCGCCAGCAGCCCGACAGAAGGGTCTCTTCGAGAGACCCAGTACTTC.

The rearrangement joins TRBV30 to TRBJ1-3; D remains ambiguous. The length of the CDR3 is 13 residues. Germline values: CDR1 GTSNPN, CDR2 SVGIG (reference sequence). Trimming shortened V by 0 bases and J by 0 bases, and 3 bases separated the two germline ends. CDR3 bases: TGTGCCTGGAGTGTTATCTCTGGAAACACCATATATTTT. Amino acid sequence: CAWSVISGNTIYF.

This clonotype was picked up a small number of times. J is TRBJ1-2 and V is TRBV20-1; 9 positions match TRBD1. The CDR3 contains 14 residues. The germline CDR1 and CDR2 sequences are DFQATT and SNEGSKA (reference sequence). V lost 1 base, J lost 5 bases, and 5 bases stayed unmatched. The CDR3 nucleotides read TGCAGTGCTAGAGTTCCGGACAGGGGTTATGGCTACACCTTC. It codes for CSARVPDRGYGYTF.

This clonotype was seen only a few times. This chain uses TRBV7-2 with TRBJ1-6; TRBD1 aligns across 7 bases. The V gene end was trimmed by 5 bases and the J gene end by 6 bases; junction bases not matched to a gene: 7. In germline, CDR1 is SGHTA, CDR2 FQGNSA. The CDR3 is made up of 15 amino acids. CDR3 in amino acids: CASSPRQGPNSPLHF. In DNA form, the CDR3 reads TGTGCCAGCAGCCCCAGACAGGGTCCTAATTCACCCCTCCACTTT.

This clonotype has at least ten counts. The chain employs TRBV11-2 and TRBJ2-5; 11 bases fit TRBD2. The CDR3 is 15 amino acids. Germline lookup yields CDR1 SGHAT and CDR2 FQNNGV. The DNA of the CDR3 is TGTGCATCCGCCGGGACTAGCGGAATCCAAGAGACCCAGTACTTC. Translating gives CASAGTSGIQETQYF.

This clonotype has only a few counts. V is TRBV6-1 and J is TRBJ2-2; 11 positions match TRBD2. The CDR3 spans 16 residues. Germline V lookup: CDR1 MNHNS, CDR2 SASEGT. Trimming at V came to 10 bases and at J to 4 bases, leaving 11 bases not matched to a gene. The CDR3, as DNA: TGTGCCATCCGACCCGGGACTAGCGGAATCACCGGGGAGCTGTTTTTT. Translating it yields CAIRPGTSGITGELFF.

The gene calls are TRBV14 and TRBJ2-2; the match to TRBD2 covers 7 bases. The CDR3 covers 16 residues. V dropped 2 bases and J dropped 4; count of bases not matched to a gene: 7. Germline loops: CDR1 SGHDN, CDR2 FVKESK. The CDR3 sequence is CASSQPSGGPTGELFF. Written as DNA, the CDR3 is TGTGCCAGCAGCCAACCTAGCGGAGGCCCCACCGGGGAGCTGTTTTTT.

In its sample, this clonotype was seen a few times. This chain links TRBV5-4 with TRBJ2-7, with 7 bases fitting TRBD2. After removal of 1 base from V and 6 bases from J, the junction contained 10 bases not matched to a gene. This CDR3 contains 15 residues. Per germline, CDR1 SGHNT and CDR2 YYREEE (reference sequence). The CDR3 region has the DNA TGTGCCAGCAGCTTGCTTTCCGGGGGAGGGAGCGAGCAGTACTTC. Amino acid sequence: CASSLLSGGGSEQYF.

This clonotype occurred a few times. The gene calls are TRBV14 and TRBJ2-5, with unresolved D. V lost 1 base and J 6 bases, leaving 12 bases between the germline ends. In germline, CDR1 is SGHDN, CDR2 FVKESK. The CDR3 runs to 14 residues. DNA for the CDR3: TGTGCCAGCAGCCAAGGCCCCCCGGAGAAGACCCAGTACTTC. It encodes CASSQGPPEKTQYF.

Many counts were recorded for this clonotype. This chain links TRBV28 with TRBJ2-2; D tentatively reads TRBD1 or TRBD2 (5 bases each). CDR3 length: 13 amino acids. V gave up 10 bases and J gave up 1 base, with 10 bases separating them. Germline V gene lookup returns CDR1 MDHEN and CDR2 SYDVKM. The CDR3 nucleotides read TGTGCCATCCGGGACGGGAACACCGGGGAGCTGTTTTTT. This encodes CAIRDGNTGELFF. Based on the CDR3 plus reference TRBV28 and TRBJ2-2, the full variable domain is DVKVTQSSRYLVKRTGEKVFLECVQDMDHENMFWYRQDPGLGLRLIYFSYDVKMKEKGDIPEGYSVSREKKERFSLILESASTNQTSMYLCAIRDGNTGELFFGEGSRLTVL.

This clonotype was counted many times. This chain links TRBV29-1 with TRBJ2-7, with a possible D match to TRBD1 (5 bases). Germline CDR1 reads SQVTM; CDR2 reads ANQGSEA. The CDR3 covers 14 residues. Trimming pared 4 bases from V and 0 bases from J, leaving 13 bases between. The CDR3 bases are TGCAGCGTTGGATTCCAGGGTAGCTCCTACGAGCAGTACTTC. Its protein product is CSVGFQGSSYEQYF.

This clonotype was seen a handful of times. The gene calls are TRBV5-6 and TRBJ1-4, with 7 positions matching TRBD1. The germline V gene encodes CDR1 SGHDT and CDR2 YYEEEE. With V trimmed by 5 bases and J by 5 bases, 6 bases remained unmatched. This CDR3 comprises 14 residues. In DNA, the CDR3 is TGTGCCAGCAGAAGACAGGGAATGAATGAAAAACTGTTTTTT. Residues: CASRRQGMNEKLFF.